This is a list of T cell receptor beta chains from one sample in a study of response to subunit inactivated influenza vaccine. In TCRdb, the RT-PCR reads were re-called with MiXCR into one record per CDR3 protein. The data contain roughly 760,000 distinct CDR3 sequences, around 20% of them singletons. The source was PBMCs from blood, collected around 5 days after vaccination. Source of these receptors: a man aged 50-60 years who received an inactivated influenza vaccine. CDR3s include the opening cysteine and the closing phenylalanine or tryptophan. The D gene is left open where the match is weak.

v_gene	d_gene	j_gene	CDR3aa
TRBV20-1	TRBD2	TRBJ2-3	CSASHSGGITDTQYF
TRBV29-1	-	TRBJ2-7	CSVVLARGSSYEQYF
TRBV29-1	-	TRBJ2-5	CSVGQISLPETQYF
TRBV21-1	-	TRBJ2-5	CASSKGDRYQETQYF
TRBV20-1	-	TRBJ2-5	CSASVDHTEETQYF
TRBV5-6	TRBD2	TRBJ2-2	CASSLWLAGGSTGELFF
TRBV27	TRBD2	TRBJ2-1	CASRSAGGPLNEQFF
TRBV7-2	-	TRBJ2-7	CASSLFPGDAYEQYF
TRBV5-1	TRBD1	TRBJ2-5	CASSYQGVAETQYF
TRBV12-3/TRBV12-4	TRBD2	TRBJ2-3	CASMSRGADTQYF
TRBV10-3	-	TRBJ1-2	CAISESYPGATYGYTF
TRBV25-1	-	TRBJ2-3	CASSQPSDTQYF
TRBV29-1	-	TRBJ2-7	CSVEDTISYEQYF
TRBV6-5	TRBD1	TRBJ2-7	CASSRDRGQQYF
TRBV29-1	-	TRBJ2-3	CSVPRGEGNTDTQYF
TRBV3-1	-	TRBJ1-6	CASSQVAYNSPLHF
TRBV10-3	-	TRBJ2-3	CALRSEGGSDTQYF
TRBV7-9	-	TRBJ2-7	CASSQNSVYEQYF
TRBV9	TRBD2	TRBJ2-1	CASSGRPSGAYNEQFF
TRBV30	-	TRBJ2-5	CAWSVGETQYF
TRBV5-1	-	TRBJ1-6	CASSLAGSDSPLHF
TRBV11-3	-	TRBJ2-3	CASSLGQDADTQYF
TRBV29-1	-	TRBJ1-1	CSVETDGKKTEAFF
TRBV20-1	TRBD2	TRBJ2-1	CSARRTSVYNEQFF
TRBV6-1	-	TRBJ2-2	CASRPDLGDTGELFF
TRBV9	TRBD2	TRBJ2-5	CASSVGVIAGEDETQYF
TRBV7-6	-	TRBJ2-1	CASSLVQRSNEQFF
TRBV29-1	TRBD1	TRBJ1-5	CSVDTDRADQPQHF
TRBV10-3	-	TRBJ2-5	CATSTGETQYF
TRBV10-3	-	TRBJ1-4	CAISETGRDEKLFF
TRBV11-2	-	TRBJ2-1	CASSHDSASGSYNEQFF
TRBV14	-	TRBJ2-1	CASSDSSSRANEQFF
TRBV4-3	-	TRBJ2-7	CASSQDLARNSYEQYF
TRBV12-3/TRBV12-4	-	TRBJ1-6	CASSLGGVGSPLHF
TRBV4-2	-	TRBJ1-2	CASSQKREPNYGYTF
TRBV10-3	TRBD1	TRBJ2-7	CAISRQGEDHEQYF
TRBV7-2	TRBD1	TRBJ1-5	CASSISGTDYQPQHF
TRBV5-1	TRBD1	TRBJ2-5	CASSSGTDLGTQYF
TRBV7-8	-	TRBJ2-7	CASSIRGPSSYEQYF
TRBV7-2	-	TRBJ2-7	CASSRGQTSSYEQYF
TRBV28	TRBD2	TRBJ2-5	CASSFFRGEREETQYF
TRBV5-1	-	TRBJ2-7	CASSTQGYEQYF
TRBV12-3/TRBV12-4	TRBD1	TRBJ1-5	CASSSTGSSNQPQHF
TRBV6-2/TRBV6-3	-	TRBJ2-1	CASSRSNEQFF
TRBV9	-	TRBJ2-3	CASSPWGNTDTQYF
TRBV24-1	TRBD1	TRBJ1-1	CATVGTENTEAFF
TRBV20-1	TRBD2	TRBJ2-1	CSARDFGTSDNEQFF
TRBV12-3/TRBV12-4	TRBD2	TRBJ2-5	CASSLHSPTGGLFF
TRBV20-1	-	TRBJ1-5	CSARDGLWPQHF
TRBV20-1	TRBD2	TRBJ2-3	CSARAFTSGARDTQYF
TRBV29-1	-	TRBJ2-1	CSVQSQKAHNEQFF
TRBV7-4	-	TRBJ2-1	CASSKPASRHEQFF